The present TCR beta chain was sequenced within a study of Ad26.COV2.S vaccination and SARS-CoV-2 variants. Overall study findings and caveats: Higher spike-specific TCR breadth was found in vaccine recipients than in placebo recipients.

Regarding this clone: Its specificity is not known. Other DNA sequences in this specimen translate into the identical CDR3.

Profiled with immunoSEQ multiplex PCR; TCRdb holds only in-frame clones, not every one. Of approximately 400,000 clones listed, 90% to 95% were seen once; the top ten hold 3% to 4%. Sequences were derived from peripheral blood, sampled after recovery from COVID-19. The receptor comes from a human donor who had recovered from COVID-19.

This CDR3 is CAISESSGNQPQHF. For the CDR3, the DNA is TGTGCCATCAGTGAGTCTTCGGGCAATCAGCCCCAGCATTTT. V usage is TRBV10-3 and J usage is TRBJ1-5; D gene ambiguous. Trimming took 0 bases from V and 2 from J, leaving 5 bases between them. The CDR3 sequence is 14 residues long. Germline V gene data show CDR1 as ENHRY and CDR2 as SYGVKD.